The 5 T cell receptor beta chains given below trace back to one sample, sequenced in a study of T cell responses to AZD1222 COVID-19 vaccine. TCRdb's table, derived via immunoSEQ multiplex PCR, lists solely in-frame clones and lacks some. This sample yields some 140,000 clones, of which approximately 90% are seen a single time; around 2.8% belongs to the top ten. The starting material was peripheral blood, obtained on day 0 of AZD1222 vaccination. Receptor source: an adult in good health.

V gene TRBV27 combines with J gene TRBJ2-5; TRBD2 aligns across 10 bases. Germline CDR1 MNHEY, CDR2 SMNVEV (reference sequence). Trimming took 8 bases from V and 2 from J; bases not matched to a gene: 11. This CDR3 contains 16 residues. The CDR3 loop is CASSGALAGAQETQYF. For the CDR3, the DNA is TGTGCCAGCTCGGGGGCGCTAGCGGGGGCTCAAGAGACCCAGTACTTC.

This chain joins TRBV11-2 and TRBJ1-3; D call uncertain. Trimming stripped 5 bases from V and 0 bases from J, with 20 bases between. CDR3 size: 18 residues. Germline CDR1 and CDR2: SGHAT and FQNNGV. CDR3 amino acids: CASSPTLGFLNSGNTIYF. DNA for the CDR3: TGTGCCAGCAGCCCGACCTTGGGGTTTTTGAACTCTGGAAACACCATATATTTT.

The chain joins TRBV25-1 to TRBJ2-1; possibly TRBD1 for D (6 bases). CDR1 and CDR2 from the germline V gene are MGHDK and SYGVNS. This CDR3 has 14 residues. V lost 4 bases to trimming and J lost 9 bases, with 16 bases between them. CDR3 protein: CASSVQGGMIEQFF. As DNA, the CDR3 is TGTGCCAGCAGTGTACAGGGTGGCATGATTGAGCAGTTCTTC.

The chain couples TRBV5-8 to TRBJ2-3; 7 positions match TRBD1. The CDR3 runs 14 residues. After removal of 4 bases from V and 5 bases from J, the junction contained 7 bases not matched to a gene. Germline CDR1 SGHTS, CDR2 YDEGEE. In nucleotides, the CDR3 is TGTGCCAGCAGCCTGGGACAGTCAATAGATACGCAGTATTTT. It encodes CASSLGQSIDTQYF. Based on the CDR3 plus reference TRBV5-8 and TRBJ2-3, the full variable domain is EAGVTQSPTHLIKTRGQQATLRCSPISGHTSVYWYQQALGLGLQFLLWYDEGEERNRGNFPPRFSGRQFPNYSSELNVNALELEDSALYLCASSLGQSIDTQYFGPGTRLTVL.

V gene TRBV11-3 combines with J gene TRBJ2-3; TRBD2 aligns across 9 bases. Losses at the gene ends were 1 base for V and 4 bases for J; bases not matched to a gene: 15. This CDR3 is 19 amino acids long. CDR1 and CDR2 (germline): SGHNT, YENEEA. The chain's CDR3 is CASSLGRREGRVKADTQYF. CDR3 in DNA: TGTGCCAGCAGCTTAGGACGGCGGGAGGGCCGTGTAAAGGCAGATACGCAGTATTTT.